In this sample, the clone carrying this TCR beta chain turned up a few times. TCRdb analysed the RT-PCR reads with MiXCR anew, one entry per CDR3 protein. The profile shows about a million distinct CDR3 sequences, under 20% of them singletons. This sample is part of a study of patients and donors after allogeneic stem cell transplantation. Germline loops: CDR1 SGHRS, CDR2 YFSETQ. Trimming took 4 bases from V and 4 from J; bases not matched to a gene: 8. The CDR3 spans 14 residues. The V and J genes are TRBV5-1 and TRBJ2-7; 7 bases are a match to TRBD2. The sample consisted of blood, either unsorted or a sorted T cell fraction (not recorded which). This receptor was identified in a human donor who was either an allogeneic HSCT recipient or a stem cell or donor lymphocyte infusion donor (not recorded which). It is not recorded whose cells these are; they may come from a transplant donor. This chain's CDR3 is CASSRQRELYEQYF. Here the CDR3 DNA reads TGCGCCAGCAGCAGGCAGCGGGAACTTTACGAGCAGTACTTC.